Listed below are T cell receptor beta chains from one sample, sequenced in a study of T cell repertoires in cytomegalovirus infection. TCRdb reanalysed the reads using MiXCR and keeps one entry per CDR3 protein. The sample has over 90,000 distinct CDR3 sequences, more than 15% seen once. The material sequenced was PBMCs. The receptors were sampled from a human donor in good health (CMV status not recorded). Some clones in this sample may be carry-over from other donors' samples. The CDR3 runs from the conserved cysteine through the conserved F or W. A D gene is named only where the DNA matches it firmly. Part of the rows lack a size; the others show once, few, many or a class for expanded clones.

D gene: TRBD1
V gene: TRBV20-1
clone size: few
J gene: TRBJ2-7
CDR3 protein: CSARGPGQGNYEQYF
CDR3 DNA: TGCAGTGCTAGAGGCCCCGGACAGGGTAACTACGAGCAGTACTTC

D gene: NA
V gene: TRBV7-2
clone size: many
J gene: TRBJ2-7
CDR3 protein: CASSSRGSYEQYF
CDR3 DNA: TGTGCCAGCAGCTCGAGAGGCTCCTACGAGCAGTACTTC

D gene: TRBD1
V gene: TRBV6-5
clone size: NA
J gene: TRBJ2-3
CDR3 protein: CASSYSSTGALSTDTQYF
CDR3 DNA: TGTGCCAGTAGTTACTCGTCGACAGGGGCTCTTAGCACAGATACGCAGTATTTT

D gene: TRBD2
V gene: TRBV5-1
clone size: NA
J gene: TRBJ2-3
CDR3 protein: CASSSWTSGGDTQYF
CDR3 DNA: TGCGCCAGCAGCTCCTGGACTAGCGGGGGGGATACGCAGTATTTT

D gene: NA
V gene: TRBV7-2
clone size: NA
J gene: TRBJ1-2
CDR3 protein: CASSSETFYDYTF
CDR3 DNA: TGTGCCAGCAGCTCGGAGACGTTCTATGACTACACCTTC

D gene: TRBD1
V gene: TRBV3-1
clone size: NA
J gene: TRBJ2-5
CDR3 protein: CASRPTGEETQYF
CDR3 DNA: TGTGCCAGCAGGCCGACAGGGGAAGAGACCCAGTACTTC

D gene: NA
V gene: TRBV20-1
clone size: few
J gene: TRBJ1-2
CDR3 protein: CSAPQDPNYGYTF
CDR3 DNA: TGCAGTGCTCCCCAGGACCCGAACTATGGCTACACCTTC

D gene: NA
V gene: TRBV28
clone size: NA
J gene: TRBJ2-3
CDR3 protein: CASSLEGGGDTQYF
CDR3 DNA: TGTGCCAGCAGTTTGGAGGGGGGTGGAGATACGCAGTATTTT

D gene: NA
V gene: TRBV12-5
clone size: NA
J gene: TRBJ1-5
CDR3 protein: CASGLWGYSNQPQHF
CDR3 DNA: TGTGCTAGTGGTTTGTGGGGTTATAGCAATCAGCCCCAGCATTTT

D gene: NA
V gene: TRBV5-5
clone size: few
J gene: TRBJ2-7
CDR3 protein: CASSFGRGPYEQYF
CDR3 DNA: TGTGCCAGCAGCTTCGGACGGGGACCCTACGAGCAGTACTTC

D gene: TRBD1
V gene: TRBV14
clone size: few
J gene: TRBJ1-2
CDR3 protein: CASRGTGYGYTF
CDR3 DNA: TGTGCCAGCAGAGGGACAGGGTACGGCTACACCTTC

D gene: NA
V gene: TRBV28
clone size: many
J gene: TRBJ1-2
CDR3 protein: CASSFPSDRANYGYTF
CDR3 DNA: TGTGCCAGCAGTTTCCCATCGGACCGAGCTAACTATGGCTACACCTTC

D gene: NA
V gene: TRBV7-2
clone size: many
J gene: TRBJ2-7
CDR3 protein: CASSFRLSSEQYF
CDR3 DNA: TGTGCCAGCAGCTTCCGACTTTCCTCCGAGCAGTACTTC

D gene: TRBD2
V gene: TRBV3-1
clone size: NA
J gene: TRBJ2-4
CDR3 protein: CASSHAAGGPSGKYF
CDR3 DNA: TGTGCCAGCAGCCATGCAGCGGGGGGACCTAGCGGGAAGTACTTC

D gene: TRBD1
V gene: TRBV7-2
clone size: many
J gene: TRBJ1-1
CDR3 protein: CASSENRDSTEAFF
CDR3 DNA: TGTGCCAGCAGCGAGAACCGGGACAGCACTGAAGCTTTCTTT

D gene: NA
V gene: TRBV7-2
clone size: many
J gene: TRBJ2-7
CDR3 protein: CASSLGATVYEQYF
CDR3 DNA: TGTGCCAGCAGCTTAGGTGCGACAGTCTACGAGCAGTACTTC

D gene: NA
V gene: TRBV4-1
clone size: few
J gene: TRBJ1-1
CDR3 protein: CASSQESRGATINTEAFF
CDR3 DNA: TGCGCCAGCAGCCAAGAATCTCGGGGTGCGACTATAAACACTGAAGCTTTCTTT

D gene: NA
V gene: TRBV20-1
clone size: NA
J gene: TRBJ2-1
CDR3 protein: CSAMGRRHYNEQFF
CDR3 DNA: TGCAGTGCTATGGGCCGGAGACATTACAATGAGCAGTTCTTC

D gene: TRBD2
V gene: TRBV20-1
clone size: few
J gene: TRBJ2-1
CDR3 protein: CSAARRAGAKDEQFF
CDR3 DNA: TGCAGTGCTGCCAGGCGAGCGGGGGCCAAGGATGAGCAGTTCTTC

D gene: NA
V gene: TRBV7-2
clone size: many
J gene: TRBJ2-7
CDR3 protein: CASSFSLAYEQYF
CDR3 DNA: TGTGCCAGCAGCTTCTCCCTCGCCTACGAGCAGTACTTC

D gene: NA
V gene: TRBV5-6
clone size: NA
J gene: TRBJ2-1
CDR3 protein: CASSDLGLYNEQFF
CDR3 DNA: TGTGCCAGCAGCGACCTGGGGTTGTACAATGAGCAGTTCTTC

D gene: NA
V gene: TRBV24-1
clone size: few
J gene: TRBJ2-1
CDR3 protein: CATSASKNNEQFF
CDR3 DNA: TGTGCCACCAGTGCGTCCAAGAACAATGAGCAGTTCTTC

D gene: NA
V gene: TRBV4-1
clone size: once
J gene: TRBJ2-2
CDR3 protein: CASSQDVYGRAGELFF
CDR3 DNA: TGCGCCAGCAGCCAAGATGTTTACGGTCGGGCCGGGGAGCTGTTTTTT

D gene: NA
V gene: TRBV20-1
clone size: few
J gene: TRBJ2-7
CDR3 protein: CCAKGGGLSYEQYF
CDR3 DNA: TGCTGTGCTAAAGGGGGGGGCCTCTCCTACGAGCAGTACTTC

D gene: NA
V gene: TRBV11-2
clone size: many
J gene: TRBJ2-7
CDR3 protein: CASSSRGFEQYF
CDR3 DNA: TGTGCCAGCAGCTCACGGGGGTTCGAGCAGTACTTC

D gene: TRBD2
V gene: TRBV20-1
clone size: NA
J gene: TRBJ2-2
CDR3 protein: CSARDSGGGAVGTGELFF
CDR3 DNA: TGCAGTGCTAGAGATTCTGGCGGGGGGGCCGTGGGCACCGGGGAGCTGTTTTTT

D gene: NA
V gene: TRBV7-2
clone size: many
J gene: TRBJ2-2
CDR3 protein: CASSLEARAGELFF
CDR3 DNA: TGTGCCAGCAGCTTGGAAGCTAGGGCCGGGGAGCTGTTTTTT

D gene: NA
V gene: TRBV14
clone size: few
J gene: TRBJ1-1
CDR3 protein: CASSQGIGEAFF
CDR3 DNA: TGTGCCAGCAGCCAAGGAATAGGAGAAGCTTTCTTT